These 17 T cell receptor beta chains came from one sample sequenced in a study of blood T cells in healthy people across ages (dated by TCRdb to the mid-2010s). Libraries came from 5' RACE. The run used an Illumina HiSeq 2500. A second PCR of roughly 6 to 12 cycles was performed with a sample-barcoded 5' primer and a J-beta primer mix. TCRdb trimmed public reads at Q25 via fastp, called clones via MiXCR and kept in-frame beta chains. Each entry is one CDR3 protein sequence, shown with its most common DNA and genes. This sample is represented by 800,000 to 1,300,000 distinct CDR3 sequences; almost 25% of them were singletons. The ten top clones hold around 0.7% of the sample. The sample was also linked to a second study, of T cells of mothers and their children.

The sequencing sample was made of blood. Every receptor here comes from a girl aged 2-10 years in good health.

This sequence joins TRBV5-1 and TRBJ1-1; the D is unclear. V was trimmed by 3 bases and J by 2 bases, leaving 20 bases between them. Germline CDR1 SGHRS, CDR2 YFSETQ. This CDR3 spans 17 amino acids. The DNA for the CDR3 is TGCGCCAGCAGCTACTCAACCATTGCGCGGGGAAACACTGAAGCTTTCTTT. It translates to CASSYSTIARGNTEAFF.

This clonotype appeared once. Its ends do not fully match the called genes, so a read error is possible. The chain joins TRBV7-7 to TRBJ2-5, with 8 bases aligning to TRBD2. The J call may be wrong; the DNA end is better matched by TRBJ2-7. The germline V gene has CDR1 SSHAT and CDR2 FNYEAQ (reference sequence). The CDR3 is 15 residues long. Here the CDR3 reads CASSLEAGEAYEQYF. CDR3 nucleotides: TGTGCTAGCAGCTTAGAAGCGGGGGAAGCTTACGAGCAGTACTTC.

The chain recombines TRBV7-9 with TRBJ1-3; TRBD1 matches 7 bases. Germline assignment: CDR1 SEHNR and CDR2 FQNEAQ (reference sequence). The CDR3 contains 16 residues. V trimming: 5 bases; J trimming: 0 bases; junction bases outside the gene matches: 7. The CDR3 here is CASSANDRVSGNTIYF. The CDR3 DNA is TGTGCCAGCAGCGCCAACGACAGGGTCTCTGGAAACACCATATATTTT.

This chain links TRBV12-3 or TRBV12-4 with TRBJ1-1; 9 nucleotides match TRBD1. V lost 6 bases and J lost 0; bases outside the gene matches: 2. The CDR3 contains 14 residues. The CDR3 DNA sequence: TGTGCCAGCAGGGGGACAGGGTTGAACACTGAAGCTTTCTTT. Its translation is CASRGTGLNTEAFF.

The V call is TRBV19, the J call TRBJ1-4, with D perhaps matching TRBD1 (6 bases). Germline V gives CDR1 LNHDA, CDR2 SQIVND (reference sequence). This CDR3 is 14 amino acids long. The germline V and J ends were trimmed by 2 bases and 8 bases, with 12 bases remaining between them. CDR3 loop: CASSITGIREKLFF. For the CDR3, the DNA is TGTGCCAGTAGTATAACAGGGATTCGGGAAAAACTGTTTTTT.

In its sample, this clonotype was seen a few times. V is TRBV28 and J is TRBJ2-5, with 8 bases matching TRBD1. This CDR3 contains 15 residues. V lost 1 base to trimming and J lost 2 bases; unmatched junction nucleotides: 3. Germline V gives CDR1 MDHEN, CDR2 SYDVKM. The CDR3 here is CASSLYQGAQETQYF. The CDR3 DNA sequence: TGTGCCAGCAGTTTATACCAGGGGGCGCAAGAGACCCAGTACTTC.

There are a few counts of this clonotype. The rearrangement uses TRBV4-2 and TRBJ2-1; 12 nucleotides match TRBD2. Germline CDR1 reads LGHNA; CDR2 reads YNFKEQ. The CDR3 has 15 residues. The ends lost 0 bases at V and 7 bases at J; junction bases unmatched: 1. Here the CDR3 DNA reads TGTGCCAGCAGCCAAGATCTAGCGGGGGGGAATGAGCAGTTCTTC. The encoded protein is CASSQDLAGGNEQFF.

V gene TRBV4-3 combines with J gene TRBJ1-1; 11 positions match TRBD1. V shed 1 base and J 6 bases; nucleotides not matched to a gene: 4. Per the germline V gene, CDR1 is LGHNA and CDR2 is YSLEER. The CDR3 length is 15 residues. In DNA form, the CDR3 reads TGCGCCAGCAGCCAAGGTGGGACAGGGGGATCTGAAGCTTTCTTT. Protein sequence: CASSQGGTGGSEAFF.

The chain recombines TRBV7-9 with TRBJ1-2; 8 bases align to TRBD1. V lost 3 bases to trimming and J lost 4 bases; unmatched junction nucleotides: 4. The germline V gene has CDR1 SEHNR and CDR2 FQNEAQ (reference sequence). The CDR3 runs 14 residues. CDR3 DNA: TGTGCCAGCAGCTTCGGACAGGGTCCCTATGGCTACACCTTC. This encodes CASSFGQGPYGYTF.

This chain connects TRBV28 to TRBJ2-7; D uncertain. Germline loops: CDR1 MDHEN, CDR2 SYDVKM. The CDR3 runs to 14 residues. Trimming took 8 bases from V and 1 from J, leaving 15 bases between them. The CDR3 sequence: CASQGKGKSYEQYF. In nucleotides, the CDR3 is TGTGCCAGCCAAGGCAAGGGCAAGTCCTACGAGCAGTACTTC.

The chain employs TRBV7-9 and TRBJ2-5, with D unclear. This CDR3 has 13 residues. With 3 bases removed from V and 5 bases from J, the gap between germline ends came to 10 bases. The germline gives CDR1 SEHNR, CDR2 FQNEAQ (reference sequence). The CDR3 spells CASSFPSMETQYF. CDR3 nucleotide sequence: TGTGCCAGCAGCTTCCCTTCGATGGAGACCCAGTACTTC.

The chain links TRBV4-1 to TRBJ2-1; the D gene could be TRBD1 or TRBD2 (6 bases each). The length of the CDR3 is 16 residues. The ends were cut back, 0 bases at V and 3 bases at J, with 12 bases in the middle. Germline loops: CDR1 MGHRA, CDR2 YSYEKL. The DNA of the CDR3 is TGCGCCAGCAGCCAAGATATACAGGGACTCTACAATGAGCAGTTCTTC. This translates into CASSQDIQGLYNEQFF.

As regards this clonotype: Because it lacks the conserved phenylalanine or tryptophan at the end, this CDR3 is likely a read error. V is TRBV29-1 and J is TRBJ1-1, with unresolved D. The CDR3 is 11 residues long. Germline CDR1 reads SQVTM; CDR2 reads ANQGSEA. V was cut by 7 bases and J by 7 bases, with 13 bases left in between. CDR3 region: CSASRTDEAFL. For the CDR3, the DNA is TGCAGCGCTTCCAGGACGGATGAAGCTTTCCTT.

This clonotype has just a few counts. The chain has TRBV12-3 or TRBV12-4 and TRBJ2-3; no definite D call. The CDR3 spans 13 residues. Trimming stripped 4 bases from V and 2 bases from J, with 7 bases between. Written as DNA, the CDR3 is TGTGCCAGCAGTTCCATCCACACAGATACGCAGTATTTT. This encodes CASSSIHTDTQYF.

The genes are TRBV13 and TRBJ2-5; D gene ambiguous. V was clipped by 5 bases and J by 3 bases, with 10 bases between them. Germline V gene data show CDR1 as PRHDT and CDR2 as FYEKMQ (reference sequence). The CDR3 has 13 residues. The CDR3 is CASSRDPEETQYF. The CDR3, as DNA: TGTGCCAGCAGCCGTGACCCAGAAGAGACCCAGTACTTC.

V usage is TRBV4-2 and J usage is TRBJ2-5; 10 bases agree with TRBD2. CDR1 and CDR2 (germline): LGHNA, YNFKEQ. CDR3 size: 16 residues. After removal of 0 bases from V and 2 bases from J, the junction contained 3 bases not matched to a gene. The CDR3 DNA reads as TGTGCCAGCAGCCAAGATACTAGCGGGGCGCAAGAGACCCAGTACTTC. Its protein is CASSQDTSGAQETQYF.

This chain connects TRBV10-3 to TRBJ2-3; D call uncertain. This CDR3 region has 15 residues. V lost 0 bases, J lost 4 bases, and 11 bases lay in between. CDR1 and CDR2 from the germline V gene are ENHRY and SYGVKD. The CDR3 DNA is TGTGCCATCAGTGAGTCGAAAGTGGACGCAGATACGCAGTATTTT. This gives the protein CAISESKVDADTQYF.